The source of this TCR beta chain is a study of T cells after yellow fever vaccination. General study points: There was a possibility that FACS-sorted repertoires contained abundant clonotypes contaminating from the bulk population. A faster peak, day 5 versus 15, was reached by the weaker secondary response. Post-booster samples contained most primary-vaccination clones (approximately 96% CD4, about 90% CD8).

This clonotype came up a few times. The antigen is undetermined. UMIs and a universal primer site were added when TCR cDNA was made by 5'RACE template switching. TCRdb re-called the 5' RACE reads through MiXCR, storing one row per CDR3 protein. The repertoire holds approximately 510,000 distinct CDR3 sequences, with around a fifth as singletons. Sequences were derived from PBMCs, sampled approximately 22 days after the first yellow fever vaccination. The source of this sequence is a man aged 18 to 35 who received the YFV17D yellow fever vaccine.

The CDR3 nucleotides read TGTGCCACCAGACTTATCGACAGGGTAAAAGCGAACACCGGGGAGCTGTTTTTT. This translates into CATRLIDRVKANTGELFF. The chain is built from TRBV24-1 and TRBJ2-2; 7 nucleotides align to TRBD1. The germline CDR1 and CDR2 sequences are KGHDR and SFDVKD. This CDR3 comprises 18 residues. Unmatched junction bases numbered 13, after V lost 7 bases and J lost 0 bases.